The rows below give T cell receptor beta chains drawn from one sample of a study of blood T cell repertoires in COVID-19. Repertoires were generated with immunoSEQ multiplex PCR, while TCRdb's copy carries only in-frame clones and drops some. The sample has approximately 220,000 clones; 86% are singletons. The sample comprised PBMCs or T cells enriched from blood (not recorded which). The receptors shown here come from a woman between 40 and 55 years old with acute COVID-19. Each CDR3 is given with its conserved first and last residue. Each record gives: J gene, D gene, V gene, clone size, CDR3 DNA, CDR3 protein. The D gene is left open where the match is weak. Clone size is given for some rows only: seen once, a few or many times, or a class if the clone is expanded.

j_gene: TRBJ1-3
d_gene: -
v_gene: TRBV2
abundance: -
CDR3nt: TGTGCCAGCAGACCCGACAGAGGAAACACCATATATTTT
CDR3aa: CASRPDRGNTIYF

j_gene: TRBJ1-3
d_gene: -
v_gene: TRBV30
abundance: -
CDR3nt: TGTGCCTGGAACTATGGGAGGTCATGGGACACCATATATTTT
CDR3aa: CAWNYGRSWDTIYF

j_gene: TRBJ1-4
d_gene: -
v_gene: TRBV5-1
abundance: -
CDR3nt: TGCGCCAGCAGCTTTGAGGCAGGGAAAGGGAAACTGTTTTTT
CDR3aa: CASSFEAGKGKLFF

j_gene: TRBJ2-5
d_gene: TRBD2
v_gene: TRBV19
abundance: -
CDR3nt: TGTGCCAGTAGTCGGGGATCTAGCGGGGGGCACCAAGAGACCCAGTACTTC
CDR3aa: CASSRGSSGGHQETQYF

j_gene: TRBJ2-5
d_gene: -
v_gene: TRBV18
abundance: -
CDR3nt: TGTGCCAGCTCACCTCGACAGGAAGAGACCCAGTACTTC
CDR3aa: CASSPRQEETQYF

j_gene: TRBJ1-5
d_gene: -
v_gene: TRBV9
abundance: -
CDR3nt: TGTGCCAGCAGCGTAGGATCCGGGAAAGGTCAGCCCCAGCATTTT
CDR3aa: CASSVGSGKGQPQHF

j_gene: TRBJ1-5
d_gene: TRBD1
v_gene: TRBV28
abundance: -
CDR3nt: TGTGCCACCCACAGGGGGACCAATCAGCCCCAGCATTTT
CDR3aa: CATHRGTNQPQHF

j_gene: TRBJ1-1
d_gene: -
v_gene: TRBV11-3
abundance: -
CDR3nt: TGTGCCAGCAGCTCGAACGCCGGGGGCACTGAAGCTTTCTTT
CDR3aa: CASSSNAGGTEAFF

j_gene: TRBJ2-7
d_gene: -
v_gene: TRBV19
abundance: -
CDR3nt: TGTGCCAGTAGTGGGGCGCAGGGGGGATACGAGCAGTACTTC
CDR3aa: CASSGAQGGYEQYF

j_gene: TRBJ1-2
d_gene: -
v_gene: TRBV7-8
abundance: -
CDR3nt: TGTGCCAGCAGCCTTAGACAGACTAACTATGGCTACACCTTC
CDR3aa: CASSLRQTNYGYTF

j_gene: TRBJ1-2
d_gene: -
v_gene: TRBV6-5
abundance: -
CDR3nt: TGTGCCAGCAGTTACATGTCGGGGAATCGCGGCTACACCTTC
CDR3aa: CASSYMSGNRGYTF

j_gene: TRBJ1-1
d_gene: -
v_gene: TRBV13
abundance: -
CDR3nt: TGTGCCAGCAGCTTAGGTCGACAGAGTGAAGCTTTCTTT
CDR3aa: CASSLGRQSEAFF

j_gene: TRBJ1-5
d_gene: -
v_gene: TRBV27
abundance: -
CDR3nt: TGTGCCAGCAGTCTCCTTAGGGACAACAATCAGCCCCAGCATTTT
CDR3aa: CASSLLRDNNQPQHF

j_gene: TRBJ1-1
d_gene: -
v_gene: TRBV19
abundance: -
CDR3nt: TGTGCCAGTAGTATCGCCAGGGCGACTGAAGCTTTCTTT
CDR3aa: CASSIARATEAFF

j_gene: TRBJ2-5
d_gene: TRBD1
v_gene: TRBV13
abundance: -
CDR3nt: TGTGCCAGCAGCTCACAGGGGGCGCGTCAGACCCAGTACTTC
CDR3aa: CASSSQGARQTQYF

j_gene: TRBJ1-1
d_gene: TRBD1
v_gene: TRBV5-1
abundance: -
CDR3nt: TGCGCCAGCAGCTTGGGATGGGACAGGGGGTGGACTGAAGCTTTCTTT
CDR3aa: CASSLGWDRGWTEAFF

j_gene: TRBJ2-2
d_gene: -
v_gene: TRBV25-1
abundance: -
CDR3nt: TGTGCCAGCAGTGAATTCTTGACCGGGGAGCTGTTTTTT
CDR3aa: CASSEFLTGELFF

j_gene: TRBJ1-4
d_gene: TRBD1
v_gene: TRBV19
abundance: once
CDR3nt: TGTGCCAGTAGTACCCGACAGGGAACTAATGAAAAACTGTTTTTT
CDR3aa: CASSTRQGTNEKLFF

j_gene: TRBJ2-7
d_gene: TRBD1
v_gene: TRBV19
abundance: -
CDR3nt: TGTGCCAGTAGTATCTCTACGGGACAGCTCTACGAGCAGTACTTC
CDR3aa: CASSISTGQLYEQYF

j_gene: TRBJ2-1
d_gene: TRBD2
v_gene: TRBV5-4
abundance: -
CDR3nt: TGTGCCAGCAGCTGGGACTACGGTGAGCAGTTCTTC
CDR3aa: CASSWDYGEQFF

j_gene: TRBJ1-2
d_gene: -
v_gene: TRBV7-9
abundance: -
CDR3nt: TGTGCCAGCAGCCGAGAACAGGGTCGCTACACCTTC
CDR3aa: CASSREQGRYTF

j_gene: TRBJ1-2
d_gene: -
v_gene: TRBV27
abundance: few
CDR3nt: TGTGCCAGCAGTTTCCGGGGGAGTGGCTACACCTTC
CDR3aa: CASSFRGSGYTF

j_gene: TRBJ1-2
d_gene: -
v_gene: TRBV12-5
abundance: -
CDR3nt: TGTGCTAGTGGTTTTAGAACTAACTATGGCTACACCTTC
CDR3aa: CASGFRTNYGYTF

j_gene: TRBJ2-5
d_gene: TRBD2
v_gene: TRBV7-3
abundance: -
CDR3nt: TGTGCCAGCAGCCCGGGGGGGCCACTGAAAGAGACCCAGTACTTC
CDR3aa: CASSPGGPLKETQYF

j_gene: TRBJ2-2
d_gene: -
v_gene: TRBV7-6
abundance: -
CDR3nt: TGTGCCAGCAGCTTAGAGGTCAGGGCGAACACCGGGGAGCTGTTTTTT
CDR3aa: CASSLEVRANTGELFF

j_gene: TRBJ2-1
d_gene: -
v_gene: TRBV7-3
abundance: once
CDR3nt: TGTGCCAGCAGCTTACGGCGGGGTAATAATGAGCAGTTCTTC
CDR3aa: CASSLRRGNNEQFF

j_gene: TRBJ1-1
d_gene: -
v_gene: TRBV6-5
abundance: -
CDR3nt: TGTGCCAGCAGTTACCAACAGTTTACTGAAGCTTTCTTT
CDR3aa: CASSYQQFTEAFF

j_gene: TRBJ2-1
d_gene: TRBD1
v_gene: TRBV12-5
abundance: -
CDR3nt: TGTGCTAGTGGTTCCCGGGACAGGGGTTTCAATGAGCAGTTCTTC
CDR3aa: CASGSRDRGFNEQFF

j_gene: TRBJ1-5
d_gene: -
v_gene: TRBV18
abundance: -
CDR3nt: TGTGCCAGCTCAAAATCGGGGGGAAGCAATCAGCCCCAGCATTTT
CDR3aa: CASSKSGGSNQPQHF

j_gene: TRBJ1-1
d_gene: TRBD1
v_gene: TRBV19
abundance: -
CDR3nt: TGTGCCAGTAGTATAGGGACAGGTCGGAACACTGAAGCTTTCTTT
CDR3aa: CASSIGTGRNTEAFF